One sample yielded the 8 T cell receptor beta chains listed below, sequenced in a study of blood T cell repertoires in COVID-19. Profiling relied on immunoSEQ multiplex PCR, and the TCRdb table lists in-frame clones only, not all of them. Here the sample spans 150,000 to 200,000 clones, approximately 86% being singletons. The sequenced sample consisted of peripheral blood. The receptors come from a man in his fifties or sixties with acute or convalescent COVID-19.

This sequence joins TRBV18 and TRBJ1-5; 8 positions match TRBD1. The CDR3 is made up of 16 amino acids. Germline V gene data show CDR1 as KGHSH and CDR2 as LQKENI. The V gene end was trimmed by 2 bases and the J gene end by 0 bases; junction bases not matched to a gene: 3. The CDR3 is CASSPDRGNSNQPQHF. CDR3 nucleotide sequence: TGTGCCAGCTCACCAGACAGGGGAAATAGCAATCAGCCCCAGCATTTT.

The rearrangement links TRBV27 to TRBJ1-3, with D hard to call. Germline V gene sequence: CDR1 MNHEY, CDR2 SMNVEV (reference sequence). The V gene lost 2 bases and the J gene lost 2 bases, with 7 bases spanning the gap. CDR3 size: 14 residues. The CDR3 sequence: CASSLAGAGNTIYF. The CDR3 DNA reads as TGTGCCAGCAGTTTAGCCGGGGCTGGAAACACCATATATTTT.

The chain has TRBV6-6 and TRBJ1-5; TRBD1 is a possible D gene (5 bases). The CDR3 extends over 13 amino acids. CDR1 is MNHNY and CDR2 is SVGAGI in the germline V gene (reference sequence). Trimming took off 2 bases at V and 7 bases at J, with 9 bases between the two ends. In DNA form, the CDR3 reads TGTGCCAGCAGTTACGCAGGGCTGCAGCCCCAGCATTTT. Translated, it gives CASSYAGLQPQHF.

The chain carries TRBV4-1 and TRBJ2-7; D is unresolved. The CDR3 has 15 amino acids. Germline CDR1 MGHRA, CDR2 YSYEKL. V was pared by 0 bases and J by 0 bases, with 9 bases between. The CDR3 coding sequence is TGCGCCAGCAGCCAAGACCCAGGTCCCTCCTACGAGCAGTACTTC. Amino acids: CASSQDPGPSYEQYF.

The chain recombines TRBV28 with TRBJ1-2, with 7 nucleotides matching TRBD1. The germline CDR1 and CDR2 sequences are MDHEN and SYDVKM. The CDR3 consists of 13 residues. J gave up 5 bases and V 6 bases, and 6 bases lay outside the gene matches. CDR3 residues: CASRRTGEYGYTF. DNA for the CDR3: TGTGCCAGCAGGCGGACAGGCGAATATGGCTACACCTTC.

A few counts support this clone. The chain carries TRBV7-6 and TRBJ2-5; a weak D match, TRBD2 (5 bases). V was shortened by 1 base and J by 0 bases, with 9 bases between the two germline ends. Germline lookup yields CDR1 SGHVS and CDR2 FNYEAQ. The length of the CDR3 is 15 residues. In DNA form, the CDR3 reads TGTGCCAGCAGCTTAGGGTTCGGGGACCAAGAGACCCAGTACTTC. Its protein product is CASSLGFGDQETQYF.

The chain employs TRBV7-9 and TRBJ2-3, with D uncertain. Trimming pared 2 bases from V and 1 base from J, leaving 4 bases between. CDR1 and CDR2 from the germline V gene are SEHNR and FQNEAQ (reference sequence). The CDR3 is made up of 13 amino acids. CDR3: CASSLLGTDTQYF. The DNA for the CDR3 is TGTGCCAGCAGCTTATTAGGCACAGATACGCAGTATTTT.

This clone has just one count. V and J are TRBV27 and TRBJ2-1; 7 nucleotides line up with TRBD2. This CDR3 comprises 17 residues. V dropped 6 bases and J dropped 2; count of bases not matched to a gene: 13. CDR1 and CDR2 from the germline V gene are MNHEY and SMNVEV (reference sequence). CDR3 protein: CASRKGPNAGAYNEQFF. CDR3 nucleotide sequence: TGTGCCAGCAGAAAGGGTCCCAATGCGGGGGCCTACAATGAGCAGTTCTTC.